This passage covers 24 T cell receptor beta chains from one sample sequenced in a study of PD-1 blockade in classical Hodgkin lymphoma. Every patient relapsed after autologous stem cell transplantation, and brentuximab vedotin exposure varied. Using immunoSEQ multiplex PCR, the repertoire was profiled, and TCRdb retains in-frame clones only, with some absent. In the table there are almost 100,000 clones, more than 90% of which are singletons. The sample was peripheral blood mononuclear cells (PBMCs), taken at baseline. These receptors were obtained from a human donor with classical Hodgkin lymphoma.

The CDR3 loop reads CASSGLRDGSANYGYTF. CDR3 coding DNA: TGTGCCAGCAGTGGACTCCGGGACGGCTCAGCTAACTATGGCTACACCTTC. The rearrangement uses TRBV2 and TRBJ1-2, with D possibly TRBD1 on 5 matching bases. CDR3 length: 17 residues. CDR1 is SNHLY and CDR2 is FYNNEI in the germline V gene. Deletions cut 4 bases from V and 0 bases from J, with 18 bases between.

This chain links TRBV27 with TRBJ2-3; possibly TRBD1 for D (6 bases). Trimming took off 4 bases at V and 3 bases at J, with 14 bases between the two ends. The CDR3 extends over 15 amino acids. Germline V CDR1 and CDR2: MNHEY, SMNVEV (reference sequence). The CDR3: CASSSQGIRTDTQYF. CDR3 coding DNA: TGTGCCAGCAGTTCCCAGGGGATTCGAACAGATACGCAGTATTTT.

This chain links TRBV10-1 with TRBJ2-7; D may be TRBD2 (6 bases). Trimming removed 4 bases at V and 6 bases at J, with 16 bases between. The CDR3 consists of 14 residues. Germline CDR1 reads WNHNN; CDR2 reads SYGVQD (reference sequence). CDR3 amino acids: CASSVGLTRGEQYF. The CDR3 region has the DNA TGCGCCAGCAGTGTTGGCCTCACGCGGGGCGAGCAGTACTTC.

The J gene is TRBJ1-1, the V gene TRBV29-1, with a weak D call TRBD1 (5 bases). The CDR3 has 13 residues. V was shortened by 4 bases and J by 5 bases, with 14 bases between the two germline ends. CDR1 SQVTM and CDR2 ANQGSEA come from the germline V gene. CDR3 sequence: CSVGSGGLTEAFF. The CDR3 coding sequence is TGCAGCGTTGGGAGTGGGGGTTTGACTGAAGCTTTCTTT.

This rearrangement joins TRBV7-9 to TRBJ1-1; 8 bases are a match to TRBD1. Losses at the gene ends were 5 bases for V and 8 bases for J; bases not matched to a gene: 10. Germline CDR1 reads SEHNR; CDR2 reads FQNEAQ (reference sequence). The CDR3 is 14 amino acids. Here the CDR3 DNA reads TGTGCCAGCAGCCCCACAACGAGGACAGGGGAAGCTTTCTTT. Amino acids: CASSPTTRTGEAFF.

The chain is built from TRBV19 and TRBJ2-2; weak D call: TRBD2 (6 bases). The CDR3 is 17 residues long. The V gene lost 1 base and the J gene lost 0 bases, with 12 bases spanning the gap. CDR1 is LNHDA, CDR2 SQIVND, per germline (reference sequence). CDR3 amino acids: CASSIVVLASNTGELFF. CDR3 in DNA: TGTGCCAGTAGTATAGTAGTCCTAGCGTCGAACACCGGGGAGCTGTTTTTT. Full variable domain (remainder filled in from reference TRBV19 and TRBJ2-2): DGGITQSPKYLFRKEGQNVTLSCEQNLNHDAMYWYRQDPGQGLRLIYYSQIVNDFQKGDIAEGYSVSREKKESFPLTVTSAQKNPTAFYLCASSIVVLASNTGELFFGEGSRLTVL.

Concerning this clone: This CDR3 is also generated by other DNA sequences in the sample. The CDR3 reads CATREGRQLSYEQYF. CDR3 DNA: TGTGCCACCAGGGAAGGAAGACAACTCTCCTACGAGCAGTACTTC. This chain connects TRBV27 to TRBJ2-7, with TRBD1 as a possible D gene (5 bases). The CDR3 consists of 15 residues. In germline, CDR1 is MNHEY, CDR2 SMNVEV (reference sequence). Between the trimmed V and J ends, which lost 10 bases and 0 bases, there was a span of 19 bases.

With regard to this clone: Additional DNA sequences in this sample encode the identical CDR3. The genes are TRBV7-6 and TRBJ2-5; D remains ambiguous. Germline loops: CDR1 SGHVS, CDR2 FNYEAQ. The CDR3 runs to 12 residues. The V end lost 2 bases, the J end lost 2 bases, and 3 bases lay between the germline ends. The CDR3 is CASSLPQETQYF. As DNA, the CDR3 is TGTGCCAGCAGCTTACCTCAAGAGACCCAGTACTTC.

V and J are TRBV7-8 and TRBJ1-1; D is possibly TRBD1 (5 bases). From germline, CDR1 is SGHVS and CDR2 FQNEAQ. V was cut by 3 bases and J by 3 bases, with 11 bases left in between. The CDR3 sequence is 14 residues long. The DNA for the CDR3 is TGTGCCAGCAGCTTGACAGACAAATACACTGAAGCTTTCTTT. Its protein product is CASSLTDKYTEAFF.

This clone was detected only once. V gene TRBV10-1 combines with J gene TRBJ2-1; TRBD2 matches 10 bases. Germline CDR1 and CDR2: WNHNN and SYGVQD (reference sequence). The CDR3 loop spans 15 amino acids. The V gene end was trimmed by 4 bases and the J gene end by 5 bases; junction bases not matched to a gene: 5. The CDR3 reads CASSVNLAGDNEQFF. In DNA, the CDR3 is TGCGCCAGCAGTGTTAACCTAGCGGGAGACAATGAGCAGTTCTTC.

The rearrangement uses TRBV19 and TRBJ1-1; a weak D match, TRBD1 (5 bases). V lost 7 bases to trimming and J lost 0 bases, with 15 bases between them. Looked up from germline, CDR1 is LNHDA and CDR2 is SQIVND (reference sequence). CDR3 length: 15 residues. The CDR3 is CASTLGGVLNTEAFF. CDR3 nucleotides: TGTGCCAGTACCCTCGGGGGGGTGTTGAACACTGAAGCTTTCTTT. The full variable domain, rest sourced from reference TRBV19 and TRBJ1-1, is DGGITQSPKYLFRKEGQNVTLSCEQNLNHDAMYWYRQDPGQGLRLIYYSQIVNDFQKGDIAEGYSVSREKKESFPLTVTSAQKNPTAFYLCASTLGGVLNTEAFFGQGTRLTVV.

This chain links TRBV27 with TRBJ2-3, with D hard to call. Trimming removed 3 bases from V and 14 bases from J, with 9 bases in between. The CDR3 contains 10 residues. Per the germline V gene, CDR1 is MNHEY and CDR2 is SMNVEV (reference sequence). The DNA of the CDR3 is TGTGCCAGCAGTTTCCCCCCTCGGTATTTT. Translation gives CASSFPPRYF.

Here the CDR3 reads CASSIQGYHTEAFF. The CDR3 DNA reads TGTGCCAGCAGTATACAGGGATACCACACTGAAGCTTTCTTT. The chain employs TRBV6-1 and TRBJ1-1, with D possibly TRBD1 on 6 matching bases. The CDR3 contains 14 residues. V was clipped by 5 bases and J by 3 bases, with 13 bases between them. The germline V gene has CDR1 MNHNS and CDR2 SASEGT.

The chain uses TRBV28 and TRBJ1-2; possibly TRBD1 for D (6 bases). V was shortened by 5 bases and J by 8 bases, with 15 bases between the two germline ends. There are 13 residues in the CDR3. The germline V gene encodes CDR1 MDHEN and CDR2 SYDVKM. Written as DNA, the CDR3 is TGTGCCAGCAGTCCATACAGGGCGGGAGGCTACACCTTC. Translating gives CASSPYRAGGYTF.

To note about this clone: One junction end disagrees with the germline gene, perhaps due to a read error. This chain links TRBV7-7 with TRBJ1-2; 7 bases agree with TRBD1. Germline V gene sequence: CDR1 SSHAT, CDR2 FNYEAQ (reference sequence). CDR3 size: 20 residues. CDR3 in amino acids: CASSLVRRRDSRSVNYGYTF. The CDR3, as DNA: TGTGCTAGCAGCTTAGTTCGACGTAGGGACAGCCGAAGCGTTAACTATGGCTACACCTTC.

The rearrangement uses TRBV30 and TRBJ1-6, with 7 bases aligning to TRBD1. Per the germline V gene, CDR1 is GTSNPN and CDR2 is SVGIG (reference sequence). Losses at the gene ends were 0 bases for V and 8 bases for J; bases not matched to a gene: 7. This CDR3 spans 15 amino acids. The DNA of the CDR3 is TGTGCCTGGAGTGTACAACAGGGGTCGGATTCACCCCTCCACTTT. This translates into CAWSVQQGSDSPLHF.

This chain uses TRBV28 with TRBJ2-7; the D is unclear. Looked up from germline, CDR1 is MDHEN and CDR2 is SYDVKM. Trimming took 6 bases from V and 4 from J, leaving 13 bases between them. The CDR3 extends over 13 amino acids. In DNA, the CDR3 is TGTGCCAGCAGGAATAGTATCGTGTACGAGCAGTACTTC. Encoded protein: CASRNSIVYEQYF.

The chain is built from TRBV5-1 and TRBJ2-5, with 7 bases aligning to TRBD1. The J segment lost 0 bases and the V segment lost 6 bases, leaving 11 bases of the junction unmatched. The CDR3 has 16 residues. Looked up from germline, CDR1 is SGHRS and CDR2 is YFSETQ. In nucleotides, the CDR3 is TGCGCCAGCACCCCATTACAGGGGTTTGACCAAGAGACCCAGTACTTC. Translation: CASTPLQGFDQETQYF.

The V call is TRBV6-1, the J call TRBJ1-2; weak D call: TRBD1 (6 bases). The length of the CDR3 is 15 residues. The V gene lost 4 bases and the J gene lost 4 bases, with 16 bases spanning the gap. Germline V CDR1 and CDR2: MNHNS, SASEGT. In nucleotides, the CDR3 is TGTGCCAGCAGTGCCGAATTGGGGGCTGGCTATGGCTACACCTTC. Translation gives CASSAELGAGYGYTF.

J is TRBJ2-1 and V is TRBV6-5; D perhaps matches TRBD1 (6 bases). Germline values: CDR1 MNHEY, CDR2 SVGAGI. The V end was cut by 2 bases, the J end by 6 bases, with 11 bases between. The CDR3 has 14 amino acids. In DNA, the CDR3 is TGTGCCAGCAGTTACACCCACAGGGTCAATGAGCAGTTCTTC. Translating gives CASSYTHRVNEQFF.

CDR3 sequence: CASGRGLKEQYF. The CDR3 DNA reads TGTGCCTCTGGGAGGGGGCTCAAGGAGCAGTACTTC. The rearrangement uses TRBV25-1 and TRBJ2-7; possibly TRBD1 or TRBD2 for D (7 bases each). The V end lost 11 bases, the J end lost 7 bases, and 18 bases lay between the germline ends. The CDR3 extends over 12 amino acids. Per the germline V gene, CDR1 is MGHDK and CDR2 is SYGVNS.

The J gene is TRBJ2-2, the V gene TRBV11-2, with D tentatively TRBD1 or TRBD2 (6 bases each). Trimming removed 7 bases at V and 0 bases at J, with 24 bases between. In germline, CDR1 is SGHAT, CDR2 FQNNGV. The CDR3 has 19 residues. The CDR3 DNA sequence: TGTGCCAGCATCACCCCTAGGGGGGTGAGGTCCTCGAACACCGGGGAGCTGTTTTTT. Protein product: CASITPRGVRSSNTGELFF.

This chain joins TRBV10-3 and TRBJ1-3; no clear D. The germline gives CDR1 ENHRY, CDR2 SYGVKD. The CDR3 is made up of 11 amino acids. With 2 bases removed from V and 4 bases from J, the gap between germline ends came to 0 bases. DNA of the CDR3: TGTGCCATCAGTGAGGGAAACACCATATATTTT. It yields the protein CAISEGNTIYF.

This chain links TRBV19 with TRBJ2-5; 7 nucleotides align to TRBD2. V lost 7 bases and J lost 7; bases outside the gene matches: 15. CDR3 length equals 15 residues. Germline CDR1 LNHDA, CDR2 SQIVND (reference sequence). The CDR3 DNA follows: TGTGCCAGTAAAGACGGCCTGACGGGAGGTGGGACCCAGTACTTC. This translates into CASKDGLTGGGTQYF.